This paragraph covers one T cell receptor beta chain sequence. Researchers sorted participants into cohorts using their self-reported clinical history. The entry originates in a study of blood T cell repertoires in COVID-19. Deletions cut 0 bases from V and 0 bases from J, with 17 bases between. CDR3 length: 18 residues. Per the germline V gene, CDR1 is KGHSH and CDR2 is LQKENI. Libraries were prepared by immunoSEQ multiplex PCR; TCRdb keeps only in-frame clonotypes and omits some of them. Counted here are hundreds of thousands of clones, approximately 85% occurring once; the ten biggest clones make up 9.1%.

Input material: PBMCs or T cells enriched from blood (not recorded which). The sequence derives from a woman aged 50 to 60 with acute COVID-19. The chain couples TRBV18 to TRBJ1-1; D may be TRBD1 (5 bases). The CDR3 spells CASSPPDRAGGMNTEAFF. CDR3 sequence (DNA): TGTGCCAGCTCACCACCCGACCGGGCGGGGGGAATGAACACTGAAGCTTTCTTT.